Given below is one T cell receptor (beta chain) in context. What it binds is unknown. The data are from a study of T cell responses to AZD1222 COVID-19 vaccine. Study-wide background: Pooling of second doses given at about 4 or about 12 weeks was done. The study's findings and limits: Unmutated variant regions are reportedly targeted by nearly half of spike-specific TCRs. Rises in breadth and depth of Spike-specific TCRs came after two AZD1222 doses. Females made up more of the donors, who were largely white British, and clonal diversity may have come out too low.

CDR1 is SGHNT and CDR2 is YYREEE in the germline V gene (reference sequence). CDR3 length: 14 amino acids. Trimming removed 1 base from V and 2 bases from J, with 9 bases in between. Sequencing was performed with immunoSEQ multiplex PCR; in TCRdb, only in-frame clones are kept and a portion is missing. The sample has approximately 140,000 clones; about 90% are singletons. The sequence derives from an adult in good health. This chain connects TRBV5-4 to TRBJ1-2, with a weak D call TRBD1 (5 bases). Sequencing used peripheral blood, obtained on day 0 of AZD1222 vaccination. The DNA for the CDR3 is TGTGCCAGCAGCTTGAAGGGACCCAACTATGGCTACACCTTC. This translates into CASSLKGPNYGYTF.